The TCR beta chain described here comes from a study of cytomegalovirus exposure and HLA in healthy donors. Trimming removed 0 bases at V and 4 bases at J, with 17 bases between. Germline values: CDR1 SGDLS, CDR2 YYNGEE. The CDR3 is 17 amino acids. Here immunoSEQ multiplex PCR was the method, and the copy in TCRdb shows in-frame clones only, minus some. The repertoire includes about 160,000 clones, under 90% of them detected once, and over 4% sits in the top ten. The origin of this receptor is a man aged 18 to 29 in good health and CMV-seropositive. J is TRBJ2-1 and V is TRBV9, with D maybe TRBD2 (6 bases). Sequencing was performed on PBMCs. The CDR3 DNA reads TGTGCCAGCAGCGTAGTTGGGACTGCCGGTTTTTACAATGAGCAGTTCTTC. The encoded protein is CASSVVGTAGFYNEQFF.